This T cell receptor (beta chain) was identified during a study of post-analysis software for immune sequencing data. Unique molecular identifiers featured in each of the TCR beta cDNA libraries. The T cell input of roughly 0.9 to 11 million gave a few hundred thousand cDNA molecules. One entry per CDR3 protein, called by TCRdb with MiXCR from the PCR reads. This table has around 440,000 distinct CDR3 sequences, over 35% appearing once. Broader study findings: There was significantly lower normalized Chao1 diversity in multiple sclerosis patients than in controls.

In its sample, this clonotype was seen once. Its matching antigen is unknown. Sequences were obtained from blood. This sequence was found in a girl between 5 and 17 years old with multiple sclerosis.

CDR3 sequence: CSASRHQETQYF. The CDR3 nucleotides read TGCAGTGCTAGCCGACACCAAGAGACCCAGTACTTC. The chain recombines TRBV20-1 with TRBJ2-5; D is ambiguous. In germline, CDR1 is DFQATT, CDR2 SNEGSKA (reference sequence). V lost 3 bases and J lost 0, with 5 bases in between. The CDR3 is 12 residues long.